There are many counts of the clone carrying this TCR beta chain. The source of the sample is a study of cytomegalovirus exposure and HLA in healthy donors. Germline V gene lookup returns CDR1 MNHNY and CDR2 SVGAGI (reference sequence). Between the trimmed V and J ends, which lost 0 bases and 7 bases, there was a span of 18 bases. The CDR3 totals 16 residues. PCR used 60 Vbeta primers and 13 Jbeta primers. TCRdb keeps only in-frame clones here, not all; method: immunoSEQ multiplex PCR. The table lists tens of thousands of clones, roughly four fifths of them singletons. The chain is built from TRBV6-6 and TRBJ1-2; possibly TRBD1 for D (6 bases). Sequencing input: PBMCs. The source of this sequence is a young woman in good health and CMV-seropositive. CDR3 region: CASSYSRQGMERGYTF. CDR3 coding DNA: TGTGCCAGCAGTTACTCACGCCAGGGGATGGAACGTGGCTACACCTTC.